The text below deals with one T cell receptor beta chain. Antigen unknown. The source of the sample is a study of T-cell memory formation after mild COVID-19. Turning to the study itself: Largely donor-specific sequence clusters came from two donors.

TCRdb re-called the 5' RACE reads through MiXCR, storing one row per CDR3 protein. The sample carries about 310,000 distinct CDR3 sequences, roughly a fifth recorded once. Germline values: CDR1 SGHRS, CDR2 YFSETQ. The trim removed 4 bases at V and 7 bases at J, leaving 12 bases unmatched. The CDR3 is 16 amino acids. Overall study results and limits: Clones which contracted sat mainly in CM and EM if CD4+, and in EMRA if CD8+.

The TCR was taken from a man aged 18 to 30 who had mild COVID-19 (a few samples of this study predate the infection). Cell type and time point are not known. Specimen: PBMCs or a T cell subset sorted from them (not recorded which). The chain uses TRBV5-1 and TRBJ2-1; 9 bases match TRBD1. CDR3 in amino acids: CASSRIGQGLGNEQFF. CDR3 nucleotides: TGCGCCAGCAGCCGCATCGGACAGGGGCTTGGGAATGAGCAGTTCTTC.